Listed here are 8 T cell receptor beta chains from one sample, sequenced in a study of blood T cell repertoires in COVID-19. Libraries were prepared by immunoSEQ multiplex PCR; TCRdb keeps only in-frame clonotypes and omits some of them. The sample shows about 260,000 clones, around 90% of them seen only once. The material sequenced was peripheral blood. These receptor sequences come from a woman aged 45 to 65 who had recovered from COVID-19.

The chain combines TRBV25-1 with TRBJ2-5; tentatively, D is TRBD2 (5 bases). The length of the CDR3 is 14 residues. Trimming took off 2 bases at V and 0 bases at J, with 7 bases between the two ends. Per germline, CDR1 MGHDK and CDR2 SYGVNS. The chain's CDR3 is CASSERRYQETQYF. CDR3 coding DNA: TGTGCCAGCAGTGAACGGAGGTACCAAGAGACCCAGTACTTC. Full variable domain (rest looked up from reference TRBV25-1 and TRBJ2-5): EADIYQTPRYLVIGTGKKITLECSQTMGHDKMYWYQQDPGMELHLIHYSYGVNSTEKGDLSSESTVSRIRTEHFPLTLESARPSHTSQYLCASSERRYQETQYFGPGTRLLVL.

The rearrangement uses TRBV7-2 and TRBJ2-7; maybe TRBD1 (6 bases). V was pared by 6 bases and J by 4 bases, with 13 bases between. This CDR3 contains 13 residues. Germline CDR1 SGHTA, CDR2 FQGNSA. CDR3 DNA sequence: TGTGCCAGCAGACAGGGTAGCCATTACGAGCAGTACTTC. This translates into CASRQGSHYEQYF.

The rearrangement joins TRBV6-5 to TRBJ1-2, with D unresolved. The CDR3 has 11 amino acids. The V gene's germline CDR1 is MNHEY and CDR2 SVGAGI. Between the trimmed V and J ends, which lost 8 bases and 5 bases, there was a span of 9 bases. The CDR3 is CASRAIYGYTF. In nucleotides, the CDR3 is TGTGCCAGCCGAGCGATTTATGGCTACACCTTC.

The chain uses TRBV24-1 and TRBJ1-5; tentative D call: TRBD1 (5 bases). The CDR3 loop spans 14 amino acids. V lost 1 base to trimming and J lost 4 bases, with 7 bases between them. Germline lookup yields CDR1 KGHDR and CDR2 SFDVKD. DNA for the CDR3: TGTGCCACCAGTGATTTCGGGGGGAATCAGCCCCAGCATTTT. It translates to CATSDFGGNQPQHF.

The chain joins TRBV28 to TRBJ1-1, with TRBD1 matching over 9 bases. This CDR3 is built from 16 residues. V trimming: 5 bases; J trimming: 6 bases; junction bases outside the gene matches: 13. CDR1 and CDR2 from the germline V gene are MDHEN and SYDVKM. Written as DNA, the CDR3 is TGTGCCAGCAGTGGGGGGGGACAGGGATATGACGCTGAAGCTTTCTTT. Translation: CASSGGGQGYDAEAFF. Supplemented by reference TRBV28 and TRBJ1-1, the full variable domain reads DVKVTQSSRYLVKRTGEKVFLECVQDMDHENMFWYRQDPGLGLRLIYFSYDVKMKEKGDIPEGYSVSREKKERFSLILESASTNQTSMYLCASSGGGQGYDAEAFFGQGTRLTVV.

The rearrangement joins TRBV19 to TRBJ1-5; unclear D gene. Trimming pared 4 bases from V and 5 bases from J, leaving 9 bases between. Germline-derived CDR1 and CDR2 are LNHDA and SQIVND (reference sequence). The CDR3 spans 13 residues. In DNA form, the CDR3 reads TGTGCCAGTAGTAGGGGAGCTTATCAGCCCCAGCATTTT. The encoded protein is CASSRGAYQPQHF.

The chain couples TRBV9 to TRBJ2-7, with a tentative D call TRBD2 (6 bases). The CDR3 is 15 residues long. V was clipped by 2 bases and J by 2 bases, with 14 bases between them. CDR1 is SGDLS and CDR2 is YYNGEE in the germline V gene. The CDR3: CASSVRDSLAYEQYF. CDR3 sequence (DNA): TGTGCCAGCAGCGTCCGGGACTCACTCGCCTACGAGCAGTACTTC.

The rearrangement links TRBV12-3 or TRBV12-4 to TRBJ2-1; 11 nucleotides line up with TRBD2. The CDR3 runs to 13 residues. The V segment lost 6 bases and the J segment 16 bases; nucleotides outside the gene matches: 11. CDR3 in DNA: TGTGCCAGCAGCCTTATGTATAGCGGGGGGGTCTTCTTC. As protein: CASSLMYSGGVFF.